The 26 T cell receptor beta chains reported below all come from one sample, sequenced in a study of shared clonotypes between healthy human individuals. TCRdb's table, derived via immunoSEQ multiplex PCR, lists solely in-frame clones and lacks some. The repertoire holds roughly 2,000,000 clones, just under 95% seen once, with 1.2% in the top ten. CD45RO-negative, CCR7-positively selected cells formed the naive CD8 fraction, excluding terminally differentiated effector memory CD45RA+ cells. Sequences were obtained from naive CD8+ T cells sorted from blood. The source of these receptors is a man younger than 35 in good health.

As to this clone: Other DNA sequences from this sample encode an identical CDR3 as well. The rearrangement links TRBV6-6 to TRBJ2-7; TRBD1 might be the D (5 bases). V was pared by 6 bases and J by 3 bases, with 12 bases between. Germline V gene data show CDR1 as MNHNY and CDR2 as SVGAGI (reference sequence). This CDR3 has 13 residues. The CDR3 coding sequence is TGTGCCAGCAGCTCCGGACAAGGCTACGAGCAGTACTTC. Translated: CASSSGQGYEQYF.

V usage is TRBV5-6 and J usage is TRBJ2-7; 13 bases fit TRBD2. In germline, CDR1 is SGHDT, CDR2 YYEEEE. The V gene end was trimmed by 4 bases and the J gene end by 4 bases; junction bases not matched to a gene: 8. The CDR3 covers 16 residues. The CDR3 DNA reads as TGTGCCAGCAGCCCGACTAGCGGGGGGTTTGCGTACGAGCAGTACTTC. This sequence encodes CASSPTSGGFAYEQYF.

The rearrangement joins TRBV28 to TRBJ2-3; D gene uncertain. V lost 6 bases and J lost 4, with 20 bases in between. Germline V gene data show CDR1 as MDHEN and CDR2 as SYDVKM. The CDR3 is 16 residues long. The CDR3 nucleotides read TGTGCCAGCAGAAGCGTTACACCTAACAGCGCAGATACGCAGTATTTT. Its translation is CASRSVTPNSADTQYF.

This clone appeared once. The V call is TRBV27, the J call TRBJ2-7, with TRBD1 identical over 9 bases. The germline gives CDR1 MNHEY, CDR2 SMNVEV (reference sequence). The CDR3 sequence is 15 residues long. The V segment lost 5 bases and the J segment 9 bases; nucleotides outside the gene matches: 14. The CDR3 loop reads CASSVLGQGEARQYF. The DNA of the CDR3 is TGTGCCAGCAGTGTCTTGGGACAGGGTGAAGCCAGGCAGTACTTC.

The chain joins TRBV10-3 to TRBJ2-2; the D call may be TRBD1 or TRBD2 (5 bases each). Looked up from germline, CDR1 is ENHRY and CDR2 is SYGVKD. V lost 3 bases and J 1 base, leaving 12 bases between the germline ends. The CDR3 consists of 16 residues. The CDR3 DNA sequence: TGTGCCATCAGTGACCCGGGACCCGAGAACACCGGGGAGCTGTTTTTT. This encodes CAISDPGPENTGELFF.

The J gene is TRBJ2-5, the V gene TRBV5-1; D is uncertain. CDR1 is SGHRS, CDR2 YFSETQ, per germline. The CDR3 is 15 residues long. Between the trimmed V and J ends, which lost 3 bases and 0 bases, there was a span of 12 bases. In nucleotides, the CDR3 is TGCGCCAGCAGCTCTCACGAGACTTACCAAGAGACCCAGTACTTC. Translating it yields CASSSHETYQETQYF.

This chain joins TRBV4-3 and TRBJ1-1, with 8 bases fitting TRBD1. Germline lookup yields CDR1 LGHNA and CDR2 YSLEER. The J segment lost 1 base and the V segment lost 0 bases, leaving 4 bases of the junction unmatched. The CDR3 extends over 16 amino acids. CDR3 sequence reads: CASSQDWTGSNTEAFF. Written as DNA, the CDR3 is TGCGCCAGCAGCCAAGATTGGACAGGGTCGAACACTGAAGCTTTCTTT.

The V call is TRBV13, the J call TRBJ1-6; tentatively, D is TRBD1 (6 bases). CDR3 length: 16 amino acids. The V end lost 0 bases, the J end lost 7 bases, and 13 bases lay between the germline ends. Germline assignment: CDR1 PRHDT and CDR2 FYEKMQ (reference sequence). CDR3 loop: CASSLGVAGVNSPLHF. In nucleotides, the CDR3 is TGTGCCAGCAGCTTAGGAGTGGCAGGGGTAAATTCACCCCTCCACTTT.

The chain is built from TRBV7-6 and TRBJ2-2; D not certain. Germline CDR1 and CDR2: SGHVS and FNYEAQ. Trimming pared 4 bases from V and 6 bases from J, leaving 6 bases between. The CDR3 is made up of 12 amino acids. In DNA, the CDR3 is TGTGCCAGCAGCTATGGGCCCGGGGAGCTGTTTTTT. Translation gives CASSYGPGELFF.

The V call is TRBV4-1, the J call TRBJ2-1; tentatively, D is TRBD2 (6 bases). Germline CDR1 and CDR2: MGHRA and YSYEKL. V was cut by 0 bases and J by 8 bases, with 11 bases left in between. This CDR3 spans 14 amino acids. Here the CDR3 reads CASSQDPGEDEQFF. The CDR3 coding sequence is TGCGCCAGCAGCCAAGACCCGGGAGAGGATGAGCAGTTCTTC.

This clone turned up a few times. This chain uses TRBV27 with TRBJ1-3; D remains ambiguous. Deletions cut 6 bases from V and 4 bases from J, with 13 bases between. This CDR3 is built from 14 residues. Germline values: CDR1 MNHEY, CDR2 SMNVEV (reference sequence). CDR3: CASSSRGYGNTIYF. For the CDR3, the DNA is TGTGCCAGCAGCTCGAGAGGGTACGGAAACACCATATATTTT.

This chain connects TRBV5-6 to TRBJ1-1, with TRBD1 matching 8 bases. Looked up from germline, CDR1 is SGHDT and CDR2 is YYEEEE. The trim removed 2 bases at V and 7 bases at J, leaving 10 bases unmatched. The CDR3 runs to 15 residues. CDR3 DNA sequence: TGTGCCAGCAGCTTCCGGACAGGGAGATTCGGTGAAGCTTTCTTT. Translated: CASSFRTGRFGEAFF. Complete variable domain (other parts from reference TRBV5-6 and TRBJ1-1): DAGVTQSPTHLIKTRGQQVTLRCSPKSGHDTVSWYQQALGQGPQFIFQYYEEEERQRGNFPDRFSGHQFPNYSSELNVNALLLGDSALYLCASSFRTGRFGEAFFGQGTRLTVV.

The rearrangement uses TRBV28 and TRBJ1-1; D is undetermined. CDR1 and CDR2 from the germline V gene are MDHEN and SYDVKM. Trimming took off 3 bases at V and 11 bases at J, with 13 bases between the two ends. This CDR3 region has 12 residues. The CDR3 protein is CASSLGLARAFF. In nucleotides, the CDR3 is TGTGCCAGCAGTTTGGGCCTCGCCCGGGCTTTCTTT.

This chain links TRBV30 with TRBJ2-2; D is perhaps TRBD1 (5 bases). The CDR3 runs 13 residues. V was shortened by 0 bases and J by 7 bases, with 9 bases between the two germline ends. Germline assignment: CDR1 GTSNPN and CDR2 SVGIG (reference sequence). CDR3 loop: CAWSVPGNGELFF. Written as DNA, the CDR3 is TGTGCCTGGAGTGTACCAGGGAACGGGGAGCTGTTTTTT. The variable domain in full, completed from reference TRBV30 and TRBJ2-2, reads SQTIHQWPATLVQPVGSPLSLECTVEGTSNPNLYWYRQAAGRGLQLLFYSVGIGQISSEVPQNLSASRPQDRQFILSSKKLLLSDSGFYLCAWSVPGNGELFFGEGSRLTVL.

The rearrangement joins TRBV20-1 to TRBJ2-5; D ambiguous. V lost 6 bases and J 9 bases, leaving 8 bases between the germline ends. Germline V gene lookup returns CDR1 DFQATT and CDR2 SNEGSKA (reference sequence). The CDR3 is made up of 9 amino acids. The DNA for the CDR3 is TGCAGTGCCATCGGGTCCCAGTACTTC. Translation gives CSAIGSQYF.

The chain combines TRBV9 with TRBJ1-3; no definite D call. From germline, CDR1 is SGDLS and CDR2 YYNGEE. The length of the CDR3 is 14 residues. V was shortened by 4 bases and J by 3 bases, with 11 bases between the two germline ends. The CDR3, as DNA: TGTGCCAGCAGCCCCGTCTTCTTTGGAAACACCATATATTTT. Its protein is CASSPVFFGNTIYF.

This clone appeared once. V gene TRBV7-9 combines with J gene TRBJ2-7, with TRBD2 matching over 9 bases. The V and J ends lost 1 base and 5 bases, in that order; junction bases with no gene match: 6. The germline V gene encodes CDR1 SEHNR and CDR2 FQNEAQ (reference sequence). The CDR3 runs 15 residues. This chain's CDR3 is CASSLEGTSTHEQYF. The DNA for the CDR3 is TGTGCCAGCAGCTTAGAAGGGACTAGCACCCACGAGCAGTACTTC.

This chain uses TRBV7-9 with TRBJ1-6; D possibly corresponds to TRBD1 (6 bases). V lost 3 bases and J lost 10, with 13 bases in between. CDR3 size: 14 residues. CDR1 and CDR2 from the germline V gene are SEHNR and FQNEAQ (reference sequence). The CDR3 sequence is CASSFGGGESPLHF. The CDR3 DNA follows: TGTGCCAGCAGCTTTGGAGGGGGAGAGTCACCCCTCCACTTT.

This chain joins TRBV28 and TRBJ1-5, with TRBD1 identical over 7 bases. J was trimmed by 6 bases and V by 6 bases; bases with no gene match: 8. The CDR3 contains 14 residues. Germline-derived CDR1 and CDR2 are MDHEN and SYDVKM. The CDR3 protein is CASSPLQGLQPQHF. DNA of the CDR3: TGTGCCAGCAGCCCACTACAGGGGCTTCAGCCCCAGCATTTT.

This clone has only one observation. The rearrangement links TRBV28 to TRBJ2-2; 7 positions match TRBD1. Trimming at V came to 6 bases and at J to 7 bases, leaving 11 bases not matched to a gene. This CDR3 region has 15 residues. The germline V gene encodes CDR1 MDHEN and CDR2 SYDVKM. The CDR3 DNA reads TGTGCCAGCAGACTCTACGACAGGGTCAGCGGGGAGCTGTTTTTT. Amino acids: CASRLYDRVSGELFF.

The chain carries TRBV12-1 and TRBJ2-7; TRBD1 was called by the table and not checked on the DNA. TRBV12-1 is a pseudogene. This CDR3 is 14 amino acids long. CDR3 sequence: CASSFRRISYEQYF. The CDR3 DNA reads TGTGCCAGCAGCTTTCGCAGGATCTCCTACGAGCAGTACTTC.

The CDR3, as DNA: TGTGCCAGTAGTCTAAACCTAAAGGAGACCCAGTACTTC. Residues: CASSLNLKETQYF. The chain uses TRBV19 and TRBJ2-5; D not certain. The CDR3 has 13 amino acids. Trimming took 5 bases from V and 5 from J, leaving 12 bases between them. Germline CDR1 LNHDA, CDR2 SQIVND (reference sequence).

The J gene is TRBJ2-7, the V gene TRBV7-9; the match to TRBD1 covers 10 bases. V gave up 5 bases and J gave up 3 bases; unmatched junction bases: 16. The CDR3 sequence is 18 residues long. CDR1 SEHNR and CDR2 FQNEAQ come from the germline V gene (reference sequence). The CDR3 region is CASSLSGTGDSLFYEQYF. CDR3 bases: TGTGCCAGCAGCCTTTCCGGGACAGGGGATTCCCTTTTCTACGAGCAGTACTTC.

The genes are TRBV10-2 and TRBJ2-3; tentatively, D is TRBD1 (5 bases). V was trimmed by 2 bases and J by 4 bases, leaving 10 bases between them. This CDR3 comprises 14 residues. CDR1 is WSHSY and CDR2 is SAAADI in the germline V gene. The CDR3 protein is CASSEGQGPDTQYF. The CDR3 DNA is TGCGCCAGCAGTGAGGGTCAGGGCCCAGATACGCAGTATTTT.

The V and J genes are TRBV7-9 and TRBJ2-1; D gene uncertain. With 2 bases removed from V and 9 bases from J, the gap between germline ends came to 8 bases. The V gene's germline CDR1 is SEHNR and CDR2 FQNEAQ (reference sequence). The CDR3 has 12 residues. CDR3 bases: TGTGCCAGCAGCTTAATGAGTATTGAGCAGTTCTTC. The encoded protein is CASSLMSIEQFF. Filled out from reference TRBV7-9 and TRBJ2-1, the complete variable domain reads DTGVSQNPRHKITKRGQNVTFRCDPISEHNRLYWYRQTLGQGPEFLTYFQNEAQLEKSRLLSDRFSAERPKGSFSTLEIQRTEQGDSAMYLCASSLMSIEQFFGPGTRLTVL.

The chain has TRBV5-1 and TRBJ2-3; TRBD2 matches at 13 bases. Trimming took 8 bases from V and 6 from J; bases not matched to a gene: 9. The germline CDR1 and CDR2 sequences are SGHRS and YFSETQ. This CDR3 comprises 15 residues. CDR3 nucleotides: TGCGCCAGTCCTACTAGCGGGGGGGCCTCGGATACGCAGTATTTT. Amino acids: CASPTSGGASDTQYF.